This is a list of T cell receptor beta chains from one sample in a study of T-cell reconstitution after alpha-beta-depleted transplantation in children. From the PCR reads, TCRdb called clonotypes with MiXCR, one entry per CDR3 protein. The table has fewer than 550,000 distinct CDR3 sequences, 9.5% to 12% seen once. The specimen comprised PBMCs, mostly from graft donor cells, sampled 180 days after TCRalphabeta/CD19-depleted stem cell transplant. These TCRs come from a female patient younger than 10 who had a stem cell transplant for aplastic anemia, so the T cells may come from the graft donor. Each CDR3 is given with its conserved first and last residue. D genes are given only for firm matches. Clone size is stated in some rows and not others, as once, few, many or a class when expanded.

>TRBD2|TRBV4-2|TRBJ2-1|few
TGTGCCAGCAGCCAAGTCAGGGGACTAGCGGGAGAGGGAAATGAGCAGTTCTTC
CASSQVRGLAGEGNEQFF
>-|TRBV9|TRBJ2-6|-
TGTGCCAGCAGCGTAGTACACTCAAGGGGGGGGGCCAACGTCCTGACTTTC
CASSVVHSRGGANVLTF
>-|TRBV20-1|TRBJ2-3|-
TGCAGTGCCCCCCGGCTGCAGGGCTTGACAGATACGCAGTATTTT
CSAPRLQGLTDTQYF
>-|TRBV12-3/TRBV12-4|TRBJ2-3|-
TGTGCCAGCAGTTTAGGGTACAGGGCGGATACGCAGTATTTT
CASSLGYRADTQYF
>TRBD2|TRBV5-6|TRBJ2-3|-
TGTGCCAGCAGCTTGGGACTAGCGGGGCCCTTAGCGCAGTATTTT
CASSLGLAGPLAQYF
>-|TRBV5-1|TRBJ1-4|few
TGCGCCAGCAGCAGGGCCAGAGATGAGAAACTGTTTTTT
CASSRARDEKLFF
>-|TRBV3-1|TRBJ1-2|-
TGTGCCAGCAGCCAAGATTCAGGCCGCTATGGCTACACCTTC
CASSQDSGRYGYTF
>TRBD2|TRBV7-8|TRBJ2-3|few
TGTGCCAGCAGCTTTCCTAGCGGGACGAGGTATACGCAGTATTTT
CASSFPSGTRYTQYF
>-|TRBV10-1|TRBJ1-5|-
TGCGCCAGCAGTGAGTCTAGGCGGCCTGGGGTGTCCCAGCATTTT
CASSESRRPGVSQHF
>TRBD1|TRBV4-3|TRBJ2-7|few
TGCGCCAGCAGCCCGGGACAGGTTCACTACGAGCAGTACTTC
CASSPGQVHYEQYF
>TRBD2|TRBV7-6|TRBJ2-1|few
TGTGCCAGCAGCTTAGGGGCGGCTAGCGGATACAATGAGCAGTTCTTC
CASSLGAASGYNEQFF
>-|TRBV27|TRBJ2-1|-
TGTGCCAGCAGCAGAGCACTAGGGTACAATGAGCAGTTCTTC
CASSRALGYNEQFF
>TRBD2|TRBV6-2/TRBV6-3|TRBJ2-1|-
TGTGCCAGCTCAGGGATAGCGGGATATATTGAGCATTTCTTC
CASSGIAGYIEHFF
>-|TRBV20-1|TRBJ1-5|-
TGCAGTGCTAGGGGGGGAATGGGGCCCCGTCAGCCCCAGCATTTT
CSARGGMGPRQPQHF